Listed here is a single TCR beta chain. The naive CD8 subset, CD45RO-negative cells positively selected for CCR7, excluded terminally differentiated effector memory CD45RA+ cells. This specimen comes from a study of shared clonotypes between healthy human individuals. CDR3 length: 15 residues. Trimming removed 4 bases from V and 2 bases from J, with 13 bases in between. CDR1 and CDR2 from the germline V gene are SGDLS and YYNGEE. Measured with immunoSEQ multiplex PCR; TCRdb has only the in-frame clones, and not every one. The sample has approximately 1.9 million clones, 85% to 95% seen once. Sequenced material: naive CD8+ T cells from PBMCs. The source is a man aged 18 to 29 in good health. Some clones in this sample may be carry-over from other donors' samples. This chain joins TRBV9 and TRBJ1-3; D is unresolved. CDR3 DNA sequence: TGTGCCAGCAGCCCAAAGTCGTCCGCTGGAAACACCATATATTTT. This sequence encodes CASSPKSSAGNTIYF.